These T cell receptor beta chains were read from a single sample in a study of cytomegalovirus exposure and HLA in healthy donors. Repertoires were generated with immunoSEQ multiplex PCR, while TCRdb's copy carries only in-frame clones and drops some. The table includes about 170,000 clones, over 80% detected once. Sample: PBMCs. Receptors were obtained from a woman aged 45-65 years in good health and CMV-seropositive. Both conserved end residues are part of each CDR3. The order of the fields is V gene, J gene, clone size, D gene, CDR3 protein, CDR3 DNA. D genes are given only for firm matches. A clone size is listed for some rows: how often the clone was seen (once, few, many), or a class if it is expanded.

V: TRBV4-3; J: TRBJ2-7; size: -; D: TRBD1; CDR3: CASSEGASSEQYF; DNA: TGCGCCAGCAGTGAGGGGGCAAGTAGCGAGCAGTACTTC
V: TRBV7-8; J: TRBJ2-3; size: -; D: TRBD2; CDR3: CASSLGKTSASTDTQYF; DNA: TGTGCCAGCAGCTTAGGGAAGACTAGCGCTAGCACAGATACGCAGTATTTT
V: TRBV2; J: TRBJ2-5; size: few; D: -; CDR3: CASIRQETQYF; DNA: TGTGCCAGCATTCGGCAAGAGACCCAGTACTTC
V: TRBV28; J: TRBJ1-2; size: few; D: -; CDR3: CASKSERGIYYGYTF; DNA: TGTGCCAGCAAATCCGAGCGCGGGATATACTATGGCTACACCTTC
V: TRBV2; J: TRBJ1-2; size: -; D: -; CDR3: CASSAGNYGYTF; DNA: TGTGCCAGCAGTGCAGGCAACTATGGCTACACCTTC
V: TRBV9; J: TRBJ1-2; size: -; D: TRBD1; CDR3: CASSEQGTGYTF; DNA: TGTGCCAGCAGCGAACAGGGGACTGGCTACACCTTC
V: TRBV9; J: TRBJ2-5; size: -; D: TRBD1; CDR3: CASSVNRGRETQYF; DNA: TGTGCCAGCAGCGTAAACAGGGGGCGGGAGACCCAGTACTTC
V: TRBV5-5; J: TRBJ2-1; size: few; D: -; CDR3: CASSAYGEQFF; DNA: TGTGCCAGCAGCGCGTATGGTGAGCAGTTCTTC
V: TRBV10-3; J: TRBJ1-6; size: once; D: TRBD1; CDR3: CAISLGQGNSPLHF; DNA: TGTGCCATCAGTTTAGGACAGGGCAATTCACCCCTCCACTTT
V: TRBV5-6; J: TRBJ1-1; size: -; D: -; CDR3: CASSLGQQPEAFF; DNA: TGTGCCAGCAGCTTGGGACAACAGCCTGAAGCTTTCTTT
V: TRBV27; J: TRBJ1-2; size: -; D: -; CDR3: CASSLTISGLNYGYTF; DNA: TGTGCCAGCAGTTTAACAATCTCAGGCCTTAACTATGGCTACACCTTC
V: TRBV6-1; J: TRBJ2-5; size: once; D: -; CDR3: CASGASSVETQYF; DNA: TGTGCCAGCGGGGCCTCTAGCGTGGAGACCCAGTACTTC
V: TRBV7-9; J: TRBJ1-2; size: -; D: TRBD1; CDR3: CASSFNDREDGYTF; DNA: TGTGCCAGCAGCTTTAATGACAGGGAAGATGGCTACACCTTC
V: TRBV27; J: TRBJ2-7; size: -; D: TRBD2; CDR3: CASSSTSGGSYEQYF; DNA: TGTGCCAGCAGTTCAACTAGCGGGGGTTCCTACGAGCAGTACTTC
V: TRBV5-1; J: TRBJ1-2; size: -; D: TRBD1; CDR3: CASSLRQGATLNYGYTF; DNA: TGCGCCAGCAGCCTCAGACAGGGTGCAACCTTAAACTATGGCTACACCTTC
V: TRBV7-2; J: TRBJ1-2; size: -; D: -; CDR3: CASSLGVQGQGGYTF; DNA: TGTGCCAGCAGCCTAGGGGTTCAGGGCCAGGGGGGCTACACCTTC
V: TRBV7-2; J: TRBJ2-3; size: -; D: -; CDR3: CASSLVAGTDTQYF; DNA: TGTGCCAGCAGCTTAGTAGCGGGCACAGATACGCAGTATTTT
V: TRBV7-9; J: TRBJ1-2; size: -; D: -; CDR3: CSSSPGGQGIYGYTF; DNA: TGTTCCAGCAGCCCCGGGGGGCAGGGCATATATGGCTACACCTTC
V: TRBV9; J: TRBJ1-2; size: -; D: TRBD1; CDR3: CASSVGGQGGYGYTF; DNA: TGTGCCAGCAGCGTTGGGGGACAGGGTGGCTATGGCTACACCTTC
V: TRBV19; J: TRBJ2-6; size: -; D: TRBD1; CDR3: CASSISGTGSSGANVLTF; DNA: TGTGCCAGTAGTATCTCCGGGACAGGGAGCTCTGGGGCCAACGTCCTGACTTTC
V: TRBV19; J: TRBJ2-3; size: once; D: -; CDR3: CASSPGIYTQYF; DNA: TGTGCCAGTAGCCCCGGGATATATACGCAGTATTTT
V: TRBV5-1; J: TRBJ1-1; size: -; D: -; CDR3: CASSLASLNTEAFF; DNA: TGCGCCAGCAGCTTGGCCTCCTTGAACACTGAAGCTTTCTTT
V: TRBV7-3; J: TRBJ2-1; size: -; D: -; CDR3: CASSLIVSSYNEQFF; DNA: TGTGCCAGCAGCTTAATCGTCAGCTCCTACAATGAGCAGTTCTTC
V: TRBV4-2; J: TRBJ1-1; size: -; D: TRBD1; CDR3: CASSQDRGSEAFF; DNA: TGTGCCAGCAGCCAGGACAGGGGCTCTGAAGCTTTCTTT
V: TRBV9; J: TRBJ1-2; size: -; D: TRBD1; CDR3: CASSVGTGDYGYTF; DNA: TGTGCCAGCAGCGTTGGGACAGGGGACTATGGCTACACCTTC
V: TRBV6-6; J: TRBJ2-5; size: -; D: -; CDR3: CASSYPGGGRETQYF; DNA: TGTGCCAGCAGTTACCCTGGGGGAGGAAGGGAGACCCAGTACTTC
V: TRBV20-1; J: TRBJ1-2; size: -; D: -; CDR3: CSEPGNYGYTF; DNA: TGCAGTGAACCGGGTAACTATGGCTACACCTTC
V: TRBV7-9; J: TRBJ2-7; size: -; D: -; CDR3: CASASDRTISYEQYF; DNA: TGTGCCAGCGCTTCTGACAGGACAATTTCCTACGAGCAGTACTTC
V: TRBV9; J: TRBJ2-7; size: -; D: -; CDR3: CASSAGHAGGEQYF; DNA: TGTGCCAGCAGCGCGGGACACGCGGGTGGCGAGCAGTACTTC
V: TRBV6-1; J: TRBJ2-5; size: -; D: TRBD2; CDR3: CASSESGGSHRIDRETQYF; DNA: TGTGCCAGCAGTGAATCTGGCGGGAGTCACAGGATCGATAGGGAGACCCAGTACTTC
V: TRBV5-1; J: TRBJ2-2; size: few; D: -; CDR3: CASSSQTVDTGELFF; DNA: TGCGCCAGCAGCTCCCAGACAGTGGACACCGGGGAGCTGTTTTTT
V: TRBV14; J: TRBJ2-1; size: once; D: TRBD2; CDR3: CASSLQKQIRGDEQFF; DNA: TGTGCCAGCAGCCTACAAAAACAGATCCGGGGGGATGAGCAGTTCTTC
V: TRBV9; J: TRBJ2-3; size: -; D: TRBD1; CDR3: CASSVEGQGLTDTQYF; DNA: TGTGCCAGCAGCGTAGAGGGACAGGGACTCACAGATACGCAGTATTTT
V: TRBV19; J: TRBJ2-1; size: -; D: TRBD2; CDR3: CASRHGTSGSNEQFF; DNA: TGTGCCAGTAGGCACGGGACTAGCGGGAGCAATGAGCAGTTCTTC
V: TRBV5-1; J: TRBJ2-2; size: -; D: TRBD1; CDR3: CASSYTGGSNGELFF; DNA: TGCGCCAGCAGCTATACAGGGGGATCGAACGGGGAGCTGTTTTTT
V: TRBV30; J: TRBJ1-2; size: once; D: TRBD1; CDR3: CAWSAGTGVGYTF; DNA: TGTGCCTGGAGTGCCGGGACAGGGGTGGGCTACACCTTC
V: TRBV5-4; J: TRBJ2-2; size: -; D: TRBD1; CDR3: CASSPRDRGTGELFF; DNA: TGTGCCAGCAGCCCCCGGGACAGGGGAACCGGGGAGCTGTTTTTT
V: TRBV7-2; J: TRBJ1-2; size: -; D: TRBD1; CDR3: CASSFKPGQGARGYTF; DNA: TGTGCCAGCAGTTTCAAGCCGGGACAGGGGGCGAGGGGCTACACCTTC
V: TRBV7-2; J: TRBJ1-2; size: -; D: TRBD1; CDR3: CASSLLFEGTAVYGYTF; DNA: TGTGCCAGCAGCTTACTCTTTGAGGGGACAGCCGTGTATGGCTACACCTTC
V: TRBV27; J: TRBJ2-5; size: -; D: TRBD2; CDR3: CASSLLAAYQETQYF; DNA: TGTGCCAGCAGTTTACTAGCGGCGTACCAAGAGACCCAGTACTTC
V: TRBV28; J: TRBJ1-5; size: few; D: -; CDR3: CASSWGGVQPQHF; DNA: TGTGCCAGCAGCTGGGGAGGCGTCCAGCCCCAGCATTTT
V: TRBV28; J: TRBJ1-2; size: -; D: -; CDR3: CASSSPGQVGNYGYTF; DNA: TGTGCCAGCAGTTCCCCCGGACAAGTGGGTAACTATGGCTACACCTTC
V: TRBV11-2; J: TRBJ1-4; size: few; D: -; CDR3: CASSLAGSDKLFF; DNA: TGTGCCAGCAGCTTAGCAGGGTCTGACAAACTGTTTTTT
V: TRBV2; J: TRBJ2-7; size: -; D: TRBD2; CDR3: CASGTSGYYEQYF; DNA: TGTGCCAGCGGTACTAGCGGGTACTACGAGCAGTACTTC
V: TRBV11-2; J: TRBJ1-3; size: -; D: -; CDR3: CASSPRTSSGNTIYF; DNA: TGTGCCAGCAGCCCACGCACGAGCTCTGGAAACACCATATATTTT
V: TRBV2; J: TRBJ1-2; size: few; D: TRBD1; CDR3: CASTRDRDIYGYTF; DNA: TGTGCCAGCACCCGGGACAGGGACATCTATGGCTACACCTTC
V: TRBV11-3; J: TRBJ2-2; size: -; D: -; CDR3: CASSVVGGNTGELFF; DNA: TGTGCCAGCAGCGTGGTGGGGGGGAACACCGGGGAGCTGTTTTTT
V: TRBV20-1; J: TRBJ2-7; size: once; D: -; CDR3: CSASRSYKQYF; DNA: TGCAGTGCTAGCAGGTCCTACAAGCAGTACTTC
V: TRBV20-1; J: TRBJ1-2; size: -; D: -; CDR3: CSARFIESYTF; DNA: TGCAGTGCTAGATTCATAGAAAGCTACACCTTC
V: TRBV7-3; J: TRBJ2-3; size: -; D: TRBD2; CDR3: CASSRGLAGETQYF; DNA: TGTGCCAGCAGCCGAGGACTAGCGGGAGAGACGCAGTATTTT